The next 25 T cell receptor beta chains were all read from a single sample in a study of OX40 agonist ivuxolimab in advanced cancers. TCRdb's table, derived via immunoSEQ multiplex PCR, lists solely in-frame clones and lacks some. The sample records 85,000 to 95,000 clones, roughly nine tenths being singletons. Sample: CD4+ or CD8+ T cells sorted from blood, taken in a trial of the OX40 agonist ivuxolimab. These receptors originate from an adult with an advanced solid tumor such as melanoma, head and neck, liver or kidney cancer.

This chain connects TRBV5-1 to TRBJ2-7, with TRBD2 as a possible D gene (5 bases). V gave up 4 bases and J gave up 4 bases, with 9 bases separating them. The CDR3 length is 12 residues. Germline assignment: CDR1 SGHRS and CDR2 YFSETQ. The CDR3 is CASSHEGYEQYF. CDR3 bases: TGCGCCAGCAGCCACGAGGGTTACGAGCAGTACTTC. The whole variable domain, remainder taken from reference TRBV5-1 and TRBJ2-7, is KAGVTQTPRYLIKTRGQQVTLSCSPISGHRSVSWYQQTPGQGLQFLFEYFSETQRNKGNFPGRFSGRQFSNSRSEMNVSTLELGDSALYLCASSHEGYEQYFGPGTRLTVT.

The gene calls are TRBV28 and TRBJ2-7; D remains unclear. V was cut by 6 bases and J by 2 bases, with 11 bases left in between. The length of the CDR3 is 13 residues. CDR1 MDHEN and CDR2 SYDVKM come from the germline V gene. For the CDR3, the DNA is TGTGCCAGCAGCCAGCACGAAGCCTACGAGCAGTACTTC. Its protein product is CASSQHEAYEQYF.

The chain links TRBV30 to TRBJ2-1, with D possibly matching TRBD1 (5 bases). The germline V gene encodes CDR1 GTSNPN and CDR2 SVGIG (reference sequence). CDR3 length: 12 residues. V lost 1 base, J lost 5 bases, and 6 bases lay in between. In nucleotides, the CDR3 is TGTGCCTGGAGTGGGGGCGACAATGAGCAGTTCTTC. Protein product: CAWSGGDNEQFF. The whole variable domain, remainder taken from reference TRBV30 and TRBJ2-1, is SQTIHQWPATLVQPVGSPLSLECTVEGTSNPNLYWYRQAAGRGLQLLFYSVGIGQISSEVPQNLSASRPQDRQFILSSKKLLLSDSGFYLCAWSGGDNEQFFGPGTRLTVL.

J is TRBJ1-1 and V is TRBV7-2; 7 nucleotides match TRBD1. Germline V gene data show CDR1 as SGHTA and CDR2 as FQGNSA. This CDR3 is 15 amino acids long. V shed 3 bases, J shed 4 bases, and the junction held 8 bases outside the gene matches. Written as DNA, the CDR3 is TGTGCCAGCAGCTTCCAGGGGGGGTCTGGCACTGAAGCTTTCTTT. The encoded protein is CASSFQGGSGTEAFF.

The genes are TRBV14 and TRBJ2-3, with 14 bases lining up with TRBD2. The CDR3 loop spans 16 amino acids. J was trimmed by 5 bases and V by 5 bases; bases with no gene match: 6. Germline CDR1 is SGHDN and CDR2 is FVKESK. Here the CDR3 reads CASSFGLAGGLDTQYF. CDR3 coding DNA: TGTGCCAGCAGCTTTGGACTAGCGGGAGGCCTAGATACGCAGTATTTT. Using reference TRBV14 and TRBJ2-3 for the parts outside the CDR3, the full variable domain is EAGVTQFPSHSVIEKGQTVTLRCDPISGHDNLYWYRRVMGKEIKFLLHFVKESKQDESGMPNNRFLAERTGGTYSTLKVQPAELEDSGVYFCASSFGLAGGLDTQYFGPGTRLTVL.

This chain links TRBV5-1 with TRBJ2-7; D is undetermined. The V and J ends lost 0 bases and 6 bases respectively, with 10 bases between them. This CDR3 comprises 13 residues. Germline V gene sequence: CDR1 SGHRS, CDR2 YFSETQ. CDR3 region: CASSLADGFEQYF. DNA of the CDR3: TGCGCCAGCAGCTTGGCCGACGGGTTCGAGCAGTACTTC.

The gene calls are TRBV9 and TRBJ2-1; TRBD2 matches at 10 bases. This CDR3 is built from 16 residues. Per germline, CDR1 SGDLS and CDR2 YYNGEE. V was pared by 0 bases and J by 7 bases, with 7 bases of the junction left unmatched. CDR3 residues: CASSVAASGSWNEQFF. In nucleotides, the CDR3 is TGTGCCAGCAGCGTAGCCGCTAGCGGGAGTTGGAATGAGCAGTTCTTC.

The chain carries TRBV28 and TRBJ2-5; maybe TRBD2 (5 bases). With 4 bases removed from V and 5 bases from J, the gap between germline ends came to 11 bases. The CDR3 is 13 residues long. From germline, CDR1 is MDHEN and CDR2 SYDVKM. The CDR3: CASSSHGEETQYF. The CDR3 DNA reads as TGTGCCAGCAGTTCCCACGGGGAGGAGACCCAGTACTTC.

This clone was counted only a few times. The CDR3 here is CALNRQGGTEAFF. CDR3 sequence (DNA): TGTGCCTTGAATAGGCAGGGAGGCACTGAAGCTTTCTTT. The rearrangement uses TRBV30 and TRBJ1-1, with D possibly being TRBD1 (5 bases). The CDR3 spans 13 residues. V shed 7 bases and J shed 4 bases, with 16 bases lying between them. CDR1 and CDR2 (germline): GTSNPN, SVGIG (reference sequence).

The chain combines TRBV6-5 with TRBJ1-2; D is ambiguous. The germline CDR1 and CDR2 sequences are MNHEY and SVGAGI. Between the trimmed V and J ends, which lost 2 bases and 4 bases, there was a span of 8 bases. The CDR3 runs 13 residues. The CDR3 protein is CASSYGPVYGYTF. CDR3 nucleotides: TGTGCCAGCAGTTACGGGCCGGTCTATGGCTACACCTTC.

The DNA for the CDR3 is TGTGCCACCAGCAGCGACAGGAGCACAGATACGCAGTATTTT. This translates into CATSSDRSTDTQYF. V gene TRBV15 combines with J gene TRBJ2-3; possibly TRBD1 for D (6 bases). Looked up from germline, CDR1 is LNHNV and CDR2 is YYDKDF (reference sequence). This CDR3 is 14 amino acids long. V gave up 3 bases and J gave up 0 bases, with 7 bases separating them.

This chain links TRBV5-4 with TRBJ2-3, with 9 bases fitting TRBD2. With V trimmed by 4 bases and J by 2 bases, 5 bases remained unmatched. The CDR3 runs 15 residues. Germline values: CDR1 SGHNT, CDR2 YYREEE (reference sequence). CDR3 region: CASSRGLAFTDTQYF. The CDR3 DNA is TGTGCCAGCAGCCGCGGACTAGCGTTCACAGATACGCAGTATTTT.

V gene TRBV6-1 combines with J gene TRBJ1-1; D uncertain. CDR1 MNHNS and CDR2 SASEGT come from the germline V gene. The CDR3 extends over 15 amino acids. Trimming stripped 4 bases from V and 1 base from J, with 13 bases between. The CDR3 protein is CASSGKTLANTEAFF. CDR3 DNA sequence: TGTGCCAGCAGTGGAAAGACGCTTGCGAACACTGAAGCTTTCTTT.

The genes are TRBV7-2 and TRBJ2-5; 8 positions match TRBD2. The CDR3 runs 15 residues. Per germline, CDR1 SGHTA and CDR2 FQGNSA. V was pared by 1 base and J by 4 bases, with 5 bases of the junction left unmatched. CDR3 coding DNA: TGTGCCAGCAGCTTAGTACTAGCGGTAGGAGAGACCCAGTACTTC. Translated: CASSLVLAVGETQYF.

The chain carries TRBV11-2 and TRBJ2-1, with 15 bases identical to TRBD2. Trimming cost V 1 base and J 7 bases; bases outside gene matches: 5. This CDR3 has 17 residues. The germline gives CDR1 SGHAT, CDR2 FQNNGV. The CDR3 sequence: CASSLGTSGRAGNEQFF. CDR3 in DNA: TGTGCCAGCAGCTTAGGGACTAGCGGGAGGGCCGGAAATGAGCAGTTCTTC.

The DNA of the CDR3 is TGTGCCAGTAGTATCTGGGCCGGGGAGCAGTACTTC. Protein sequence: CASSIWAGEQYF. The chain recombines TRBV19 with TRBJ2-7; D gene ambiguous. Germline CDR1 reads LNHDA; CDR2 reads SQIVND (reference sequence). V was shortened by 3 bases and J by 7 bases, with 10 bases between the two germline ends. CDR3 length: 12 residues.

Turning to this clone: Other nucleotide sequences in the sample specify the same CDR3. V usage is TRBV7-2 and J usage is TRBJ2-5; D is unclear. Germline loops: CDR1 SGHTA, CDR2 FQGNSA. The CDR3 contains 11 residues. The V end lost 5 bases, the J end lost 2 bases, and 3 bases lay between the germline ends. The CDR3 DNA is TGTGCCAGCAGCCGGCAAGAGACCCAGTACTTC. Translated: CASSRQETQYF.

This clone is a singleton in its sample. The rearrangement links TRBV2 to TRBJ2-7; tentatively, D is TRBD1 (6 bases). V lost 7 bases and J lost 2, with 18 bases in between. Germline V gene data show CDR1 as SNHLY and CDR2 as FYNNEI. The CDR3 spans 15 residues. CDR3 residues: CASNLDRSYAYEQYF. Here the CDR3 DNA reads TGTGCCAGCAACCTGGACAGATCGTACGCCTACGAGCAGTACTTC.

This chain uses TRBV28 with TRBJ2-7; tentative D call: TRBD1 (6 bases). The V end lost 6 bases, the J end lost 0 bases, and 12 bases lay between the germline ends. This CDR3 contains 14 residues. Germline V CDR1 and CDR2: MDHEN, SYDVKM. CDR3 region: CASRGTGSSYEQYF. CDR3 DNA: TGTGCCAGCAGGGGTACAGGGTCCTCCTACGAGCAGTACTTC.

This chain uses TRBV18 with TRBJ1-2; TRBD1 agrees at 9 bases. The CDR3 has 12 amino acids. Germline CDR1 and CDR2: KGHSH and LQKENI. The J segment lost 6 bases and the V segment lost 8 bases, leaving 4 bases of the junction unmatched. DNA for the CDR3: TGTGCCAGCCATACAGGGGGCCATGGCTACACCTTC. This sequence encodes CASHTGGHGYTF.

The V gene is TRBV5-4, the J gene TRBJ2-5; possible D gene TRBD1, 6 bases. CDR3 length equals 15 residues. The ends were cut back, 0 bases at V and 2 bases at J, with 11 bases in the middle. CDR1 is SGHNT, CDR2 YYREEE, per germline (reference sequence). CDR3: CASSLGQAFQETQYF. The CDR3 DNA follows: TGTGCCAGCAGCTTGGGACAGGCCTTTCAAGAGACCCAGTACTTC. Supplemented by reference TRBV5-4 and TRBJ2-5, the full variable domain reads ETGVTQSPTHLIKTRGQQVTLRCSSQSGHNTVSWYQQALGQGPQFIFQYYREEENGRGNFPPRFSGLQFPNYSSELNVNALELDDSALYLCASSLGQAFQETQYFGPGTRLLVL.

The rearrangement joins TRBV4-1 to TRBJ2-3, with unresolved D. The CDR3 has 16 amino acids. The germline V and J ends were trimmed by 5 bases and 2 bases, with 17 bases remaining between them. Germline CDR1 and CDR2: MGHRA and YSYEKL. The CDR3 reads CASSSRPRAFTDTQYF. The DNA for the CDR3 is TGCGCCAGCAGCTCCCGGCCTAGGGCCTTCACAGATACGCAGTATTTT.

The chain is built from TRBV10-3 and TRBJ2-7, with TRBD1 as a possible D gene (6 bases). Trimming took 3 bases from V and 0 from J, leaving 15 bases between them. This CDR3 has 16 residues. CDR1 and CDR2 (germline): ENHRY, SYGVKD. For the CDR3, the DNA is TGTGCCATCAGTGACTTACAGGGTTCGGGCTCCTACGAGCAGTACTTC. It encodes CAISDLQGSGSYEQYF.

CDR3 DNA: TGTGCCAGCAGTGATGGCCCGCGGGCTTTCTTT. It specifies CASSDGPRAFF. The chain is built from TRBV2 and TRBJ1-1; D call uncertain. The CDR3 has 11 residues. The germline V gene encodes CDR1 SNHLY and CDR2 FYNNEI. Deletions cut 3 bases from V and 11 bases from J, with 10 bases between.

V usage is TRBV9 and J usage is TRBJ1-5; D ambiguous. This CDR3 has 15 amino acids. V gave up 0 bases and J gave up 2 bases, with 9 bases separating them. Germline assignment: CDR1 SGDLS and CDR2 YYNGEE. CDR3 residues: CASSVDGERNQPQHF. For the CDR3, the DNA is TGTGCCAGCAGCGTAGACGGGGAGCGCAATCAGCCCCAGCATTTT.